The T cell receptor (beta chain) under discussion was sequenced for a study of CD8 T cells in ankylosing spondylitis. Making use of molecular barcodes, quantitative 5'-RACE generated TCR beta libraries. TCRdb passed the 5' RACE reads through MiXCR, listing each CDR3 protein once. The sample has fewer than 500,000 distinct CDR3 sequences, approximately 20% seen once; the top ten hold roughly a sixth. In regard to this clonotype: Its specificity is not known.

Study findings and constraints: A TCR beta motif made of roughly eight highly homologous variants seemed typical of ankylosing spondylitis blood. Some motif variants had been reported before (in reactive arthritis synovial fluid and blood). In ankylosing spondylitis patients, matched synovial fluid reportedly showed significant enrichment of disease-linked clones. Clones that were linked to disease were CD8+ and were relatively rare in peripheral blood.

Germline loops: CDR1 SGHDN, CDR2 FVKESK. CDR3 length: 15 residues. V was clipped by 0 bases and J by 4 bases, with 12 bases between them. This clonotype was sampled from a male donor with ankylosing spondylitis. The chain links TRBV14 to TRBJ1-2; no clear D. Sequencing was carried out using blood, either unsorted or a sorted T cell fraction (not recorded which). As DNA, the CDR3 is TGTGCCAGCAGCCAAGATCTCGACGCAAGCTATGGCTACACCTTC. Amino acids: CASSQDLDASYGYTF. Using reference TRBV14 and TRBJ1-2 for the parts outside the CDR3, the full variable domain is EAGVTQFPSHSVIEKGQTVTLRCDPISGHDNLYWYRRVMGKEIKFLLHFVKESKQDESGMPNNRFLAERTGGTYSTLKVQPAELEDSGVYFCASSQDLDASYGYTFGSGTRLTVV.